This T cell receptor (beta chain) originates from a study of CD8 T cells in ankylosing spondylitis. This CDR3 has 13 amino acids. V dropped 3 bases and J dropped 3 bases, with 12 bases sitting between them. Germline V CDR1 and CDR2: DFQATT, SNEGSKA (reference sequence). This clonotype occurred once. The antigen remains undetermined. Via MiXCR, TCRdb re-called the 5' RACE reads, giving one row per CDR3 protein. Among roughly 180,000 distinct CDR3 sequences listed, about 13% were seen once. Findings of the study overall: There was reportedly significant enrichment of clones that were disease-linked in matched ankylosing spondylitis synovial fluid.

This chain uses TRBV20-1 with TRBJ2-7; D tentatively reads TRBD1 or TRBD2 (5 bases each). Sequenced: blood, either unsorted or a sorted T cell fraction (not recorded which). This receptor was identified in a male donor with ankylosing spondylitis or in good health (not recorded which). The CDR3 region is CSARGVKYYEQYF. The CDR3 DNA follows: TGCAGTGCTAGGGGGGTCAAATACTACGAGCAGTACTTC.